These 30 T cell receptor beta chains came from one sample sequenced in a study of cytomegalovirus exposure and HLA in healthy donors. PCR amplification relied on 60 Vbeta primers (plus 13 Jbeta primers). Here immunoSEQ multiplex PCR was the method, and the copy in TCRdb shows in-frame clones only, minus some. Here the sample spans some 110,000 clones, roughly 73% being singletons. The sequenced material came from PBMCs. The receptors derive from a woman aged 30 to 39 in good health and CMV-seronegative.

This chain uses TRBV5-1 with TRBJ1-1; D ambiguous. V lost 2 bases and J lost 3, with 11 bases in between. This CDR3 has 14 amino acids. Germline V gene data show CDR1 as SGHRS and CDR2 as YFSETQ. The CDR3 reads CASSFAREDTEAFF. CDR3 coding DNA: TGCGCCAGCAGCTTCGCTCGGGAGGACACTGAAGCTTTCTTT.

This clone turned up a few times. This chain links TRBV25-1 with TRBJ1-2, with TRBD1 matching over 10 bases. There are 16 residues in the CDR3. Germline CDR1 and CDR2: MGHDK and SYGVNS. The trim removed 2 bases at V and 3 bases at J, leaving 6 bases unmatched. The CDR3 reads CASSEGGTGADYGYTF. The DNA for the CDR3 is TGTGCCAGCAGTGAAGGGGGGACAGGGGCCGACTATGGCTACACCTTC.

This clone was detected a few times. V and J are TRBV7-6 and TRBJ2-3; D is undetermined. V was pared by 2 bases and J by 0 bases, with 3 bases between. Per the germline V gene, CDR1 is SGHVS and CDR2 is FNYEAQ. The CDR3 length is 13 residues. The CDR3 protein is CASSLQSTDTQYF. The CDR3 DNA is TGTGCCAGCAGCTTACAAAGCACAGATACGCAGTATTTT.

This rearrangement joins TRBV10-3 to TRBJ1-2, with 10 bases matching TRBD1. The ends lost 6 bases at V and 0 bases at J; junction bases unmatched: 10. The CDR3 has 17 residues. The germline V gene encodes CDR1 ENHRY and CDR2 SYGVKD. The CDR3 loop is CAIRGGQDRGPNYGYTF. The CDR3 DNA reads TGTGCCATCAGGGGTGGTCAAGACAGGGGGCCTAACTATGGCTACACCTTC.

The rearrangement links TRBV4-2 to TRBJ1-3; possible D gene TRBD1, 6 bases. Germline CDR1 is LGHNA and CDR2 is YNFKEQ. Trimming shortened V by 3 bases and J by 5 bases, and 14 bases separated the two germline ends. The CDR3 runs to 15 residues. The CDR3 reads CASSHERQARNTIYF. The CDR3 DNA reads TGTGCCAGCAGCCACGAACGACAGGCCAGAAACACCATATATTTT.

The V and J genes are TRBV4-3 and TRBJ2-3; 8 positions agree with TRBD1. The CDR3 has 16 residues. CDR1 and CDR2 (germline): LGHNA, YSLEER. The J segment lost 1 base and the V segment lost 3 bases, leaving 6 bases of the junction unmatched. This CDR3 is CASSQGWGQGTDTQYF. The CDR3 DNA reads TGCGCCAGCAGCCAGGGGTGGGGACAGGGCACAGATACGCAGTATTTT.

V gene TRBV13 combines with J gene TRBJ1-3, with D possibly TRBD1 on 6 matching bases. Germline CDR1 reads PRHDT; CDR2 reads FYEKMQ (reference sequence). V dropped 5 bases and J dropped 4 bases, with 12 bases sitting between them. CDR3 length equals 14 residues. CDR3 region: CASSPSDSGNTIYF. The CDR3 DNA is TGTGCCAGCAGCCCCTCGGACAGCGGAAACACCATATATTTT.

This clone appeared a single time. This chain links TRBV30 with TRBJ2-3; 8 bases line up with TRBD1. CDR1 and CDR2 (germline): GTSNPN, SVGIG (reference sequence). This CDR3 contains 14 residues. With V trimmed by 0 bases and J by 6 bases, 5 bases remained unmatched. CDR3 nucleotides: TGTGCCTGGAGTGTGCCAGGGGGCCAGGATACGCAGTATTTT. It is translated as CAWSVPGGQDTQYF.

V and J are TRBV19 and TRBJ1-5, with 9 bases lining up with TRBD1. Trimming at V came to 6 bases and at J to 9 bases, leaving 18 bases not matched to a gene. The CDR3 spans 17 residues. Germline lookup yields CDR1 LNHDA and CDR2 SQIVND (reference sequence). CDR3 nucleotide sequence: TGTGCCAGTAGCCACCAGGCGGGGACAGGGTCCCCCCTGCCCCAGCATTTT. Protein product: CASSHQAGTGSPLPQHF.

The CDR3 nucleotides are TGTGCCAGCAGTTACCCAGGGTTCGGGGAGCTGTTTTTT. Its protein product is CASSYPGFGELFF. The gene calls are TRBV6-5 and TRBJ2-2, with D perhaps TRBD1 (5 bases). The CDR3 is 13 residues long. The germline CDR1 and CDR2 sequences are MNHEY and SVGAGI. Trimming took 2 bases from V and 7 from J, leaving 8 bases between them.

This clone came up a few times. The rearrangement uses TRBV6-1 and TRBJ2-1; D ambiguous. Germline V gene lookup returns CDR1 MNHNS and CDR2 SASEGT. The V gene lost 10 bases and the J gene lost 10 bases, with 20 bases spanning the gap. This CDR3 is built from 13 residues. In nucleotides, the CDR3 is TGTGCCACACAAGCCTTAGTAGCACGCGAGCAGTTCTTC. It translates to CATQALVAREQFF.

The chain combines TRBV9 with TRBJ1-1; D gene ambiguous. V was clipped by 6 bases and J by 4 bases, with 13 bases between them. This CDR3 spans 13 amino acids. Germline-derived CDR1 and CDR2 are SGDLS and YYNGEE. The CDR3 nucleotides are TGTGCCAGCAAATCACCGGGGTTCACTGAAGCTTTCTTT. Amino acids: CASKSPGFTEAFF.

Note on this clone: The same CDR3 can be traced to other DNA sequences in this sample. The V call is TRBV6-5, the J call TRBJ1-4; D gene unclear. This CDR3 is 15 amino acids long. Trimming pared 0 bases from V and 0 bases from J, leaving 5 bases between. Per the germline V gene, CDR1 is MNHEY and CDR2 is SVGAGI. This CDR3 is CASSYSGATNEKLFF. For the CDR3, the DNA is TGTGCCAGCAGTTACTCGGGCGCAACTAATGAAAAACTGTTTTTT.

Concerning this clone: The identical CDR3 is also encoded by other nucleotide sequences in the sample. The chain couples TRBV5-1 to TRBJ1-1; D is possibly TRBD1 (5 bases). The length of the CDR3 is 13 residues. Looked up from germline, CDR1 is SGHRS and CDR2 is YFSETQ. The V and J ends lost 5 bases and 1 base respectively, with 9 bases between them. The CDR3 sequence: CASSFTGNTEAFF. DNA for the CDR3: TGCGCCAGCAGTTTTACAGGGAACACTGAAGCTTTCTTT.

This rearrangement joins TRBV5-1 to TRBJ2-7, with 8 bases fitting TRBD1. Germline trimming cut 3 bases from V and 2 bases from J; bases unmatched to any gene: 7. The CDR3 has 15 amino acids. Germline values: CDR1 SGHRS, CDR2 YFSETQ. The CDR3 reads CASSWGTGGTYEQYF. The CDR3, as DNA: TGCGCCAGCAGCTGGGGGACAGGAGGTACCTACGAGCAGTACTTC.

The chain is built from TRBV7-9 and TRBJ1-2, with 9 bases lining up with TRBD1. V gave up 8 bases and J gave up 3 bases; unmatched junction bases: 13. Germline V gives CDR1 SEHNR, CDR2 FQNEAQ (reference sequence). This CDR3 has 16 residues. Here the CDR3 reads CASGRQGGSTDYGYTF. CDR3 nucleotide sequence: TGTGCCAGCGGTAGACAGGGGGGCTCTACCGACTATGGCTACACCTTC.

The V and J genes are TRBV13 and TRBJ2-1, with a possible D match to TRBD2 (7 bases). Germline loops: CDR1 PRHDT, CDR2 FYEKMQ (reference sequence). The CDR3 has 16 residues. The ends were cut back, 5 bases at V and 2 bases at J, with 16 bases in the middle. CDR3: CASSGGGRAPYNEQFF. CDR3 nucleotide sequence: TGTGCCAGCAGCGGGGGGGGCAGGGCCCCCTACAATGAGCAGTTCTTC.

The CDR3 DNA reads as TGTGCCAGCAGCCCTAGGTCAGGGGCCTACGAGCAGTACTTC. It specifies CASSPRSGAYEQYF. This chain links TRBV7-7 with TRBJ2-5; D perhaps matches TRBD1 (6 bases). The better agreement between TRBJ2-7 and the DNA end casts doubt on the J call. In germline, CDR1 is SSHAT, CDR2 FNYEAQ (reference sequence). CDR3 length: 14 residues.

The rearrangement joins TRBV5-6 to TRBJ1-1, with D maybe TRBD1 (5 bases). The CDR3 has 14 amino acids. Germline CDR1 is SGHDT and CDR2 is YYEEEE. Trimming removed 0 bases from V and 4 bases from J, with 10 bases in between. CDR3 sequence (DNA): TGTGCCAGCAGCTTGGTGCAGGGTGGCACTGAAGCTTTCTTT. Translating gives CASSLVQGGTEAFF.

This clone has only a few counts. The chain uses TRBV6-5 and TRBJ1-2; 9 positions match TRBD1. This CDR3 comprises 15 residues. Germline-derived CDR1 and CDR2 are MNHEY and SVGAGI. V lost 0 bases to trimming and J lost 4 bases; unmatched junction nucleotides: 3. DNA of the CDR3: TGTGCCAGCAGTTACTCAACAGGGGGCGGCTATGGCTACACCTTC. It specifies CASSYSTGGGYGYTF.

The genes are TRBV29-1 and TRBJ1-5; D remains ambiguous. Germline V gene lookup returns CDR1 SQVTM and CDR2 ANQGSEA. The CDR3 length is 13 residues. V was clipped by 2 bases and J by 6 bases, with 11 bases between them. In nucleotides, the CDR3 is TGCAGCGTTGAATCGCAGGAGGGTCAGCCCCAGCATTTT. This gives the protein CSVESQEGQPQHF.

In its sample, this clone was seen once. The rearrangement uses TRBV13 and TRBJ2-1; the match to TRBD2 covers 9 bases. Trimming removed 1 base from V and 6 bases from J; junction bases left unmatched: 7. The CDR3 is made up of 16 amino acids. CDR1 and CDR2 (germline): PRHDT, FYEKMQ (reference sequence). The CDR3 loop is CASSLEGTSYRNEQFF. DNA of the CDR3: TGTGCCAGCAGCTTAGAGGGGACTAGCTACCGCAATGAGCAGTTCTTC. The variable domain in full, completed from reference TRBV13 and TRBJ2-1, reads AAGVIQSPRHLIKEKRETATLKCYPIPRHDTVYWYQQGPGQDPQFLISFYEKMQSDKGSIPDRFSAQQFSDYHSELNMSSLELGDSALYFCASSLEGTSYRNEQFFGPGTRLTVL.

The rearrangement uses TRBV7-2 and TRBJ2-3; possible D gene TRBD2, 5 bases. Germline V CDR1 and CDR2: SGHTA, FQGNSA. This CDR3 has 14 amino acids. The V gene lost 4 bases and the J gene lost 0 bases, with 8 bases spanning the gap. The CDR3 reads CASSSRTSTDTQYF. The CDR3 bases are TGTGCCAGCAGCTCCCGGACTAGCACAGATACGCAGTATTTT. Together with reference TRBV7-2 and TRBJ2-3, the CDR3 gives the full variable domain: GAGVSQSPSNKVTEKGKDVELRCDPISGHTALYWYRQSLGQGLEFLIYFQGNSAPDKSGLPSDRFSAERTGGSVSTLTIQRTQQEDSAVYLCASSSRTSTDTQYFGPGTRLTVL.

This clone has more than one count but fewer than ten. The rearrangement links TRBV29-1 to TRBJ1-1; D uncertain. Trimming stripped 7 bases from V and 7 bases from J, with 16 bases between. This CDR3 is 12 amino acids long. Per germline, CDR1 SQVTM and CDR2 ANQGSEA. Here the CDR3 reads CSAEAGRNEAFF. CDR3 coding DNA: TGCAGCGCAGAAGCGGGGAGGAATGAAGCTTTCTTT.

This clone came up a few times. The gene calls are TRBV6-5 and TRBJ1-5, with D tentatively TRBD1 (6 bases). CDR3 length equals 14 residues. V lost 6 bases and J lost 3, with 12 bases in between. In germline, CDR1 is MNHEY, CDR2 SVGAGI. This CDR3 reads CASSLGQPNQPQHF. The CDR3 DNA reads TGTGCCAGCAGCCTCGGACAGCCCAATCAGCCCCAGCATTTT.

The V gene is TRBV29-1, the J gene TRBJ2-7; a possible D gene is TRBD1 (6 bases). Trimming removed 7 bases at V and 1 base at J, with 8 bases between. Germline V gives CDR1 SQVTM, CDR2 ANQGSEA. The CDR3 spans 11 residues. CDR3 amino acids: CSAGQSYEQYF. Here the CDR3 DNA reads TGCAGCGCTGGACAGTCCTACGAGCAGTACTTC.

This sequence joins TRBV9 and TRBJ2-3; possibly TRBD2 for D (6 bases). V was shortened by 0 bases and J by 2 bases, with 10 bases between the two germline ends. The germline V gene has CDR1 SGDLS and CDR2 YYNGEE. The CDR3 has 15 amino acids. DNA for the CDR3: TGTGCCAGCAGCGTAGCGGGAGAGACCACAGATACGCAGTATTTT. It is translated as CASSVAGETTDTQYF. Variable domain in full (rest from reference TRBV9 and TRBJ2-3): DSGVTQTPKHLITATGQRVTLRCSPRSGDLSVYWYQQSLDQGLQFLIQYYNGEERAKGNILERFSAQQFPDLHSELNLSSLELGDSALYFCASSVAGETTDTQYFGPGTRLTVL.

The V and J genes are TRBV19 and TRBJ1-1; a possible D gene is TRBD1 (5 bases). The germline V and J ends were trimmed by 4 bases and 4 bases, with 10 bases remaining between them. Looked up from germline, CDR1 is LNHDA and CDR2 is SQIVND (reference sequence). The CDR3 length is 13 residues. This chain's CDR3 is CASSRGGVTEAFF. CDR3 in DNA: TGTGCCAGTAGTAGGGGGGGAGTCACTGAAGCTTTCTTT.

V usage is TRBV6-5 and J usage is TRBJ1-4, with 11 positions matching TRBD1. This CDR3 region has 15 residues. Germline V gene lookup returns CDR1 MNHEY and CDR2 SVGAGI. The V segment lost 7 bases and the J segment 8 bases; nucleotides outside the gene matches: 9. In nucleotides, the CDR3 is TGTGCCAGCACTCGAGGACAGGGGGCAGGGGAAAAACTGTTTTTT. Protein product: CASTRGQGAGEKLFF.

The chain couples TRBV30 to TRBJ2-3, with 13 bases matching TRBD2. Germline-derived CDR1 and CDR2 are GTSNPN and SVGIG (reference sequence). This CDR3 has 15 amino acids. The J segment lost 5 bases and the V segment lost 4 bases, leaving 6 bases of the junction unmatched. CDR3 in amino acids: CAWTWTSGSQDTQYF. In DNA, the CDR3 is TGTGCCTGGACTTGGACTAGCGGGAGCCAAGATACGCAGTATTTT. Variable domain in full (rest from reference TRBV30 and TRBJ2-3): SQTIHQWPATLVQPVGSPLSLECTVEGTSNPNLYWYRQAAGRGLQLLFYSVGIGQISSEVPQNLSASRPQDRQFILSSKKLLLSDSGFYLCAWTWTSGSQDTQYFGPGTRLTVL.